A single sample is the source of the 27 T cell receptor beta chains below, sequenced in a study of T cells in Graves' hyperthyroidism and ophthalmopathy. RNA transcripts gave rise to amplified TCR beta CDR3 regions. Initially, a first-round RT-PCR of the TCR CDR3 employed the HTBI primer set. MiXCR was run by TCRdb on the multiplex PCR reads, yielding one entry per CDR3 protein. Altogether about 530,000 distinct CDR3 sequences are present, under 20% being singletons, with the ten largest covering roughly 15%. Sample: blood. All receptors derive from a woman aged 18 to 35 with Graves' ophthalmopathy.

The rearrangement links TRBV19 to TRBJ1-5, with a possible D match to TRBD1 (5 bases). The CDR3 sequence is 16 residues long. Trimming stripped 4 bases from V and 2 bases from J, with 15 bases between. CDR1 is LNHDA and CDR2 is SQIVND in the germline V gene (reference sequence). The CDR3 protein is CASSTIGVRGNQPQHF. The CDR3 DNA is TGTGCCAGTAGTACCATTGGGGTCAGGGGCAATCAGCCCCAGCATTTT.

The rearrangement uses TRBV20-1 and TRBJ2-3, with D perhaps matching TRBD2 (6 bases). The CDR3 loop spans 14 amino acids. The germline CDR1 and CDR2 sequences are DFQATT and SNEGSKA (reference sequence). V lost 4 bases, J lost 0 bases, and 11 bases lay in between. CDR3 amino acids: CSAIGRGSTDTQYF. DNA of the CDR3: TGCAGTGCTATCGGGCGGGGTAGCACAGATACGCAGTATTTT.

This clonotype was seen only a few times. The rearrangement links TRBV11-2 to TRBJ1-6, with a possible D match to TRBD1 (6 bases). The CDR3 is 14 residues long. The ends were cut back, 5 bases at V and 11 bases at J, with 16 bases in the middle. The germline gives CDR1 SGHAT, CDR2 FQNNGV. The CDR3 protein is CASSGQPSLAPLHF. CDR3 DNA sequence: TGTGCCAGCAGCGGACAGCCGTCCTTAGCACCCCTCCACTTT.

This clonotype was observed many times. The chain combines TRBV20-1 with TRBJ1-1; no clear D. The V and J ends lost 1 base and 0 bases respectively, with 6 bases between them. The CDR3 extends over 13 amino acids. Germline values: CDR1 DFQATT, CDR2 SNEGSKA (reference sequence). The CDR3 here is CSARGRLNTEAFF. CDR3 in DNA: TGCAGTGCTAGAGGCAGGCTGAACACTGAAGCTTTCTTT.

This clonotype was observed at least ten times. The chain has TRBV6-1 and TRBJ2-5; D gene uncertain. V was shortened by 2 bases and J by 0 bases, with 10 bases between the two germline ends. Germline CDR1 MNHNS, CDR2 SASEGT. The length of the CDR3 is 15 residues. CDR3 amino acids: CASSEKSVYQETQYF. CDR3 DNA: TGTGCCAGCAGTGAAAAGAGCGTTTACCAAGAGACCCAGTACTTC.

This clonotype has ten or more counts. The chain recombines TRBV3-1 with TRBJ2-7, with unresolved D. CDR1 is LGHDT, CDR2 YNNKEL, per germline (reference sequence). The CDR3 extends over 13 amino acids. V lost 2 bases, J lost 4 bases, and 9 bases lay in between. CDR3 loop: CASSQINGYEQYF. CDR3 in DNA: TGTGCCAGCAGCCAAATAAATGGATACGAGCAGTACTTC.

This clonotype was seen ten or more times. In DNA, the CDR3 is TGTGCCAGCAGTCCGTGGGCTTCGAACACTGAAGCTTTCTTT. Translated: CASSPWASNTEAFF. The chain recombines TRBV28 with TRBJ1-1; D unresolved. This CDR3 comprises 14 residues. Germline CDR1 reads MDHEN; CDR2 reads SYDVKM. The V end was cut by 5 bases, the J end by 1 base, with 11 bases between.

As DNA, the CDR3 is TGCAGTGCTTCCCCTTGGCAGCGGGAAGGTGTGGATGAGCAGTTCTTC. This gives the protein CSASPWQREGVDEQFF. The chain is built from TRBV20-1 and TRBJ2-1, with 7 bases fitting TRBD2. Germline V gives CDR1 DFQATT, CDR2 SNEGSKA (reference sequence). With 5 bases clipped from V and 8 bases from J, the junction kept 18 bases outside the gene matches. This CDR3 has 16 amino acids.

This sequence joins TRBV7-6 and TRBJ2-7; TRBD2 matches at 7 bases. The CDR3 consists of 16 residues. The trim removed 5 bases at V and 3 bases at J, leaving 13 bases unmatched. Per the germline V gene, CDR1 is SGHVS and CDR2 is FNYEAQ. The CDR3 region is CASSTLSRTGGYEQYF. The CDR3 DNA sequence: TGTGCCAGCAGCACTCTATCCCGGACGGGGGGCTACGAGCAGTACTTC.

The V gene is TRBV30, the J gene TRBJ2-5; maybe TRBD1 (7 bases). Germline CDR1 GTSNPN, CDR2 SVGIG (reference sequence). There are 13 residues in the CDR3. The V and J ends lost 0 bases and 5 bases respectively, with 10 bases between them. The CDR3 DNA follows: TGTGCCTGGAGTGTACAGGGGAGGGAGACCCAGTACTTC. Residues: CAWSVQGRETQYF. Looking up the rest from reference TRBV30 and TRBJ2-5 gives the full variable domain: SQTIHQWPATLVQPVGSPLSLECTVEGTSNPNLYWYRQAAGRGLQLLFYSVGIGQISSEVPQNLSASRPQDRQFILSSKKLLLSDSGFYLCAWSVQGRETQYFGPGTRLLVL.

This clonotype was recorded many times. The chain employs TRBV10-3 and TRBJ2-5; D could derive from TRBD1 or TRBD2 (6 bases each). Germline values: CDR1 ENHRY, CDR2 SYGVKD. There are 15 residues in the CDR3. With 0 bases removed from V and 4 bases from J, the gap between germline ends came to 12 bases. CDR3 in amino acids: CAISESAGGGETQYF. CDR3 bases: TGTGCCATCAGTGAGTCGGCAGGAGGGGGAGAGACCCAGTACTTC.

This clonotype was seen repeatedly, ten times or more. The chain links TRBV7-3 to TRBJ2-3, with 10 bases lining up with TRBD2. The V segment lost 4 bases and the J segment 5 bases; nucleotides outside the gene matches: 3. There are 14 residues in the CDR3. CDR1 SGHTA and CDR2 FQGTGA come from the germline V gene. The CDR3 coding sequence is TGTGCCAGCAGCTCGACTAGCGGGCGAGATACGCAGTATTTT. Amino acid sequence: CASSSTSGRDTQYF.

This clonotype was seen repeatedly, ten times or more. CDR3 nucleotide sequence: TGTGCCAGCAGGACCGGGACTAGCGGGTTCAATGAGCAGTTCTTC. Translating it yields CASRTGTSGFNEQFF. The chain links TRBV6-1 to TRBJ2-1; TRBD2 agrees at 12 bases. With 6 bases clipped from V and 6 bases from J, the junction kept 6 bases outside the gene matches. Germline V gene data show CDR1 as MNHNS and CDR2 as SASEGT. This CDR3 has 15 residues.

In its sample, this clonotype was seen many times. DNA of the CDR3: TGTGCCAGCAGCTTACCGGACGGTACGCAGTATTTT. Protein: CASSLPDGTQYF. This chain joins TRBV13 and TRBJ2-3, with no clear D. The CDR3 is 12 residues long. The germline CDR1 and CDR2 sequences are PRHDT and FYEKMQ (reference sequence). Trimming removed 2 bases from V and 8 bases from J, with 8 bases in between.

This sequence joins TRBV6-1 and TRBJ2-3, with D perhaps matching TRBD1 (5 bases). Germline CDR1 reads MNHNS; CDR2 reads SASEGT. Deletions cut 6 bases from V and 5 bases from J, with 15 bases between. This CDR3 region has 14 residues. CDR3 sequence: CASSWEGVGDTQYF. Written as DNA, the CDR3 is TGTGCCAGCAGCTGGGAAGGGGTGGGAGATACGCAGTATTTT.

In this sample, this clonotype turned up many times. This chain connects TRBV2 to TRBJ1-2; possible D gene TRBD1, 5 bases. Germline loops: CDR1 SNHLY, CDR2 FYNNEI. V lost 2 bases and J lost 10, with 11 bases in between. CDR3 length: 12 residues. The CDR3 is CASSEWTSDYTF. CDR3 bases: TGTGCCAGCAGTGAATGGACATCGGACTACACCTTC. The full variable domain, rest sourced from reference TRBV2 and TRBJ1-2, is EPEVTQTPSHQVTQMGQEVILRCVPISNHLYFYWYRQILGQKVEFLVSFYNNEISEKSEIFDDQFSVERPDGSNFTLKIRSTKLEDSAMYFCASSEWTSDYTFGSGTRLTVV.

The genes are TRBV19 and TRBJ1-5; TRBD1 might be the D (5 bases). The V end was cut by 0 bases, the J end by 0 bases, with 6 bases between. The CDR3 runs 15 residues. Looked up from germline, CDR1 is LNHDA and CDR2 is SQIVND (reference sequence). CDR3 sequence (DNA): TGTGCCAGTAGTATAGACGGGGGTAGCAATCAGCCCCAGCATTTT. Its translation: CASSIDGGSNQPQHF. The full variable domain, completed using reference TRBV19 and TRBJ1-5, is DGGITQSPKYLFRKEGQNVTLSCEQNLNHDAMYWYRQDPGQGLRLIYYSQIVNDFQKGDIAEGYSVSREKKESFPLTVTSAQKNPTAFYLCASSIDGGSNQPQHFGDGTRLSIL.

Ten or more counts support this clonotype. The chain couples TRBV7-9 to TRBJ2-5; 9 bases are a match to TRBD1. CDR3 size: 15 residues. Unmatched junction bases numbered 3, after V lost 3 bases and J lost 1 base. Germline V gives CDR1 SEHNR, CDR2 FQNEAQ (reference sequence). The CDR3 DNA follows: TGTGCCAGCAGCTTCGGACAGGGGTTCCAAGAGACCCAGTACTTC. This encodes CASSFGQGFQETQYF.

This clonotype was observed many times. The chain couples TRBV6-1 to TRBJ2-1; TRBD2 matches at 8 bases. Germline CDR1 is MNHNS and CDR2 is SASEGT. Unmatched junction bases numbered 18, after V lost 6 bases and J lost 5 bases. This CDR3 spans 18 amino acids. CDR3 sequence (DNA): TGTGCCAGCAGCCTACGCTACATGGTAGCGGGAATTAACAATGAGCAGTTCTTC. It is translated as CASSLRYMVAGINNEQFF.

This clonotype was detected only a few times. This chain connects TRBV28 to TRBJ1-5; 7 bases map to TRBD1. J gave up 5 bases and V 3 bases, and 10 bases lay outside the gene matches. There are 16 residues in the CDR3. Germline V gene lookup returns CDR1 MDHEN and CDR2 SYDVKM. CDR3 protein: CASSFYRGLSDQPQHF. The CDR3 DNA sequence: TGTGCCAGCAGTTTTTACAGGGGACTTTCTGATCAGCCCCAGCATTTT.

In this sample, this clonotype turned up a few times. This chain joins TRBV9 and TRBJ2-4, with a weak D call TRBD1 (6 bases). Trimming stripped 2 bases from V and 0 bases from J, with 9 bases between. The CDR3 contains 15 residues. Germline V lookup: CDR1 SGDLS, CDR2 YYNGEE. CDR3 nucleotides: TGTGCCAGCAGCGTTAAGGGGGTAGCCAAAAACATTCAGTACTTC. As protein: CASSVKGVAKNIQYF.

In this sample, this clonotype turned up many times. This chain connects TRBV20-1 to TRBJ2-7; D is uncertain. CDR3 size: 11 residues. Germline V gives CDR1 DFQATT, CDR2 SNEGSKA (reference sequence). The V end lost 6 bases, the J end lost 3 bases, and 9 bases lay between the germline ends. The CDR3 coding sequence is TGCAGTGCGGTACTGGACTACGAGCAGTACTTC. The encoded protein is CSAVLDYEQYF.

There are a few counts of this clonotype. This chain links TRBV28 with TRBJ1-4, with TRBD1 identical over 9 bases. In germline, CDR1 is MDHEN, CDR2 SYDVKM. The length of the CDR3 is 15 residues. The ends lost 6 bases at V and 5 bases at J; junction bases unmatched: 7. The chain's CDR3 is CASRKAGTGNEKLFF. CDR3 in DNA: TGTGCCAGCAGGAAAGCCGGGACAGGGAATGAAAAACTGTTTTTT.

This clonotype was recorded many times. The rearrangement links TRBV10-3 to TRBJ1-1; D uncertain. Trimming pared 6 bases from V and 2 bases from J, leaving 13 bases between. This CDR3 has 14 residues. Per germline, CDR1 ENHRY and CDR2 SYGVKD. The CDR3 loop is CAISEGGGNTEAFF. As DNA, the CDR3 is TGTGCCATCAGCGAGGGCGGAGGAAACACTGAAGCTTTCTTT.

This clonotype was picked up many times. The chain is built from TRBV20-1 and TRBJ1-1, with TRBD1 matching over 7 bases. Germline CDR1 is DFQATT and CDR2 is SNEGSKA (reference sequence). There are 13 residues in the CDR3. V dropped 1 base and J dropped 5; count of bases not matched to a gene: 4. The CDR3 region is CSARVDRATEAFF. CDR3 coding DNA: TGCAGTGCTAGAGTCGACAGGGCGACTGAAGCTTTCTTT.

The chain carries TRBV5-1 and TRBJ2-1; maybe TRBD2 (6 bases). Trimming left V 4 bases short and J 8 bases short, with 25 bases between. Per germline, CDR1 SGHRS and CDR2 YFSETQ. The CDR3 is made up of 17 amino acids. The CDR3 nucleotides read TGCGCCAGCAGCATCTCCCCGGGACGGGGGTTTTCTCATGAGCAGTTCTTC. This sequence encodes CASSISPGRGFSHEQFF.

This clonotype was found a few times. V usage is TRBV28 and J usage is TRBJ1-2, with 10 bases fitting TRBD1. CDR1 is MDHEN, CDR2 SYDVKM, per germline. CDR3 length equals 15 residues. V was pared by 3 bases and J by 7 bases, with 8 bases of the junction left unmatched. The CDR3 bases are TGTGCCAGCAGTTTGGGAAGACAGGGGGCCAGTGGCTACACCTTC. Amino acids: CASSLGRQGASGYTF.